The rows below give T cell receptor beta chains drawn from one sample of a study of multiple sclerosis patients with progressive multifocal leukoencephalopathy. Assay used: immunoSEQ multiplex PCR; TCRdb lists only in-frame clones, some missing. The sample records about 31,000 clones, more than 70% being singletons. The sample here was PBMCs, taken from a patient treated with natalizumab. The receptors were gathered from a woman younger than 45 with progressive multifocal leukoencephalopathy. The CDR3 runs from the conserved cysteine through the conserved F or W. D genes are given only for firm matches. Only some rows state a clone size, as once, few, many or a class for expanded clones.

>TRBV5-5|.|13|few|TRBJ2-5
CASSLAGFETQYF
TGTGCCAGCAGCTTGGCCGGATTCGAGACCCAGTACTTC
>TRBV6-1|.|16|.|TRBJ1-5
CASSERTDHSNQPQHF
TGTGCCAGCAGTGAAAGGACAGACCATAGCAATCAGCCCCAGCATTTT
>TRBV10-3|TRBD1|14|.|TRBJ1-5
CAIGRQGGNQPQHF
TGTGCCATCGGGCGACAGGGCGGCAATCAGCCCCAGCATTTT
>TRBV5-1|.|14|.|TRBJ2-1
CASRGQGSSNEQFF
TGCGCCAGCAGGGGCCAGGGAAGTAGCAATGAGCAGTTCTTC
>TRBV6-6|.|13|.|TRBJ2-1
CASSPFIYNEQFF
TGTGCCAGCAGCCCATTTATCTACAATGAGCAGTTCTTC
>TRBV5-5|TRBD2|15|.|TRBJ2-3
CASSLGLAGQDTQYF
TGTGCCAGCAGCTTGGGGCTAGCGGGACAAGATACGCAGTATTTT
>TRBV7-9|.|17|.|TRBJ2-3
CASSFDISVPATDTQYF
TGTGCCAGCAGCTTTGACATTAGCGTGCCGGCGACGGATACGCAGTATTTT
>TRBV6-5|TRBD1|13|.|TRBJ2-7
CASSQGQGAEQYF
TGTGCCAGCAGTCAAGGACAGGGAGCCGAGCAGTACTTC
>TRBV9|TRBD2|19|once|TRBJ2-2
CASSVAFGRAGGRTGELFF
TGTGCCAGCAGCGTAGCGTTTGGTCGAGCGGGGGGTCGGACCGGGGAGCTGTTTTTT
>TRBV2|.|15|.|TRBJ1-2
CASSEDRRSNEGYTF
TGTGCCAGCAGTGAAGACAGGCGTTCAAATGAGGGCTACACCTTC
>TRBV6-4|TRBD2|15|.|TRBJ2-3
CASSDSGTSADTQYF
TGTGCCAGCAGTGACTCTGGAACTAGCGCCGATACGCAGTATTTT
>TRBV6-1|.|16|.|TRBJ1-5
CASSDLHTYSNQPQHF
TGTGCCAGCAGTGACCTACACACATATAGCAATCAGCCCCAGCATTTT
>TRBV19|.|15|.|TRBJ1-2
CASSSFRGSDYGYTF
TGTGCCAGTAGTAGTTTCCGCGGTTCCGACTATGGCTACACCTTC
>TRBV7-6|TRBD2|15|.|TRBJ2-7
CASSPLAGGGYEQYF
TGTGCCAGCAGCCCTTTAGCGGGAGGGGGCTACGAGCAGTACTTC
>TRBV4-3|TRBD1|17|.|TRBJ2-7
CASSLTYNRGLLYEQYF
TGCGCCAGCAGCCTTACATACAACAGGGGGCTTCTCTACGAGCAGTACTTC
>TRBV25-1|TRBD1|17|.|TRBJ2-2
CASSEVFGTANTGELFF
TGTGCCAGCAGTGAGGTTTTCGGGACAGCGAACACCGGGGAGCTGTTTTTT
>TRBV29-1|TRBD1|14|.|TRBJ1-1
CSVSQGGVNTEAFF
TGCAGCGTCAGTCAGGGGGGGGTAAACACTGAAGCTTTCTTT
>TRBV6-4|.|17|.|TRBJ2-3
CASSDSSAGEGTDTQYF
TGTGCCAGCAGTGACTCTTCTGCAGGGGAAGGGACAGATACGCAGTATTTT
>TRBV19|.|16|.|TRBJ2-6
CASSAHRFSGANVLTF
TGTGCCAGTAGTGCCCACCGATTCTCTGGGGCCAACGTCCTGACTTTC
>TRBV30|.|13|.|TRBJ2-7
CAWRLGSSYEQYF
TGTGCCTGGAGACTAGGCAGCTCCTACGAGCAGTACTTC
>TRBV28|TRBD2|17|.|TRBJ2-7
CASSFRLAGNSNYEQYF
TGTGCCAGCAGTTTCCGACTAGCGGGGAATTCCAACTACGAGCAGTACTTC
>TRBV2|TRBD1|14|.|TRBJ2-2
CASTGTGNTGELFF
TGTGCCAGCACCGGGACAGGGAACACCGGGGAGCTGTTTTTT
>TRBV6-5|.|15|.|TRBJ2-1
CASSYTQNVGNEQFF
TGTGCCAGCAGTTACACCCAGAACGTAGGCAATGAGCAGTTCTTC
>TRBV28|.|16|.|TRBJ1-2
CASSLLTAGEGYGYTF
TGTGCCAGCAGTTTACTCACCGCAGGGGAGGGCTATGGCTACACCTTC
>TRBV7-9|.|14|.|TRBJ2-4
CASQTSREKNIQYF
TGTGCCAGCCAAACGTCCAGGGAGAAAAACATTCAGTACTTC
>TRBV6-1|.|13|few|TRBJ2-5
CASTRGGTETQYF
TGTGCCAGCACCAGAGGGGGAACTGAGACCCAGTACTTC
>TRBV5-6|TRBD2|16|.|TRBJ2-7
CASSTSRGGSLVEQYF
TGTGCCAGCAGCACGTCCCGGGGGGGCTCCCTGGTAGAGCAGTACTTC
>TRBV7-2|.|11|.|TRBJ2-5
CASTHGETQYF
TGTGCCAGCACCCATGGGGAGACCCAGTACTTC
>TRBV2|.|13|once|TRBJ1-2
CASSDPGNYGYTF
TGTGCCAGCAGTGATCCCGGGAACTATGGCTACACCTTC
>TRBV4-1|TRBD1|15|.|TRBJ1-5
CASSLADRVNQPQHF
TGCGCCAGCAGCCTCGCTGACAGGGTCAATCAGCCCCAGCATTTT
>TRBV5-6|.|16|once|TRBJ2-7
CASSLVDAAGGYEQYF
TGTGCCAGCAGCTTGGTGGACGCGGCAGGCGGCTACGAGCAGTACTTC
>TRBV19|TRBD2|14|.|TRBJ2-3
CASNRASGSDTQYF
TGTGCCAGTAACCGAGCTAGCGGGTCAGATACGCAGTATTTT